These 27 T cell receptor beta chains were sequenced from one sample in a study of T-cell reconstitution after alpha-beta-depleted transplantation in children. As it was prepared, the TCRbeta library received unique molecular identifiers. TCRdb reprocessed the PCR reads with MiXCR, giving one entry per CDR3 protein. The sample contains 700,000 to 950,000 distinct CDR3 sequences, roughly 15% of which appear only once. The sample was PBMCs, mostly from graft donor cells, taken 360 days after TCRalphabeta/CD19-depleted stem cell transplant. The receptors were sampled from a male patient aged 10 to 17 who had a stem cell transplant for acute lymphoblastic leukemia, so the T cells may come from the graft donor.

The chain carries TRBV9 and TRBJ2-1; tentatively, D is TRBD1 or TRBD2 (6 bases each). Trimming took 1 base from V and 8 from J, leaving 10 bases between them. The germline CDR1 and CDR2 sequences are SGDLS and YYNGEE. The CDR3 extends over 13 amino acids. In nucleotides, the CDR3 is TGTGCCAGCAGCGTAAGGGGGGTAGATGAGCAGTTCTTC. The encoded protein is CASSVRGVDEQFF.

V and J are TRBV18 and TRBJ2-7, with D uncertain. Germline lookup yields CDR1 KGHSH and CDR2 LQKENI. V lost 3 bases and J 3 bases, leaving 15 bases between the germline ends. This CDR3 is built from 15 residues. The CDR3 region is CASSPWKVRFYEQYF. The CDR3 DNA sequence: TGTGCCAGCTCACCTTGGAAGGTCCGATTCTACGAGCAGTACTTC.

The chain carries TRBV12-5 and TRBJ1-5, with 9 bases aligning to TRBD1. J was trimmed by 7 bases and V by 6 bases; bases with no gene match: 7. The CDR3 is 14 residues long. Germline V gene lookup returns CDR1 LGHNT and CDR2 FRNRAP. The CDR3, as DNA: TGTGCTAGTGGATTACAGGGGGCTGAACAGCCCCAGCATTTT. Its protein is CASGLQGAEQPQHF.

At least ten counts were recorded for this clonotype. The chain has TRBV12-3 or TRBV12-4 and TRBJ2-5; D is tentatively TRBD1 or TRBD2 (6 bases each). V lost 5 bases, J lost 5 bases, and 15 bases lay in between. The CDR3 consists of 14 residues. This CDR3 is CASSPPQGRETQYF. CDR3 DNA sequence: TGTGCCAGCAGTCCCCCCCAGGGGAGGGAGACCCAGTACTTC.

This clonotype was observed a few times. V gene TRBV10-2 combines with J gene TRBJ2-1; TRBD2 aligns across 10 bases. The CDR3 has 17 residues. Germline CDR1 reads WSHSY; CDR2 reads SAAADI. J was trimmed by 6 bases and V by 0 bases; bases with no gene match: 8. The chain's CDR3 is CASSESTLLAGVNEQFF. Written as DNA, the CDR3 is TGCGCCAGCAGTGAGTCGACTCTGCTAGCGGGAGTCAATGAGCAGTTCTTC.

The V gene is TRBV4-1, the J gene TRBJ2-2, with D possibly being TRBD2 (5 bases). The CDR3 contains 19 residues. The V and J ends lost 1 base and 0 bases respectively, with 18 bases between them. In germline, CDR1 is MGHRA, CDR2 YSYEKL. The CDR3: CASSQGRRGPSPNTGELFF. The CDR3 DNA is TGCGCCAGCAGCCAAGGCCGTCGCGGGCCCTCGCCGAACACCGGGGAGCTGTTTTTT.

There are a few counts of this clonotype. As DNA, the CDR3 is TGTGCCAGCAGCCAACGCCAGGGAGGGGCGCCCCAGCATTTT. This gives the protein CASSQRQGGAPQHF. The gene calls are TRBV4-2 and TRBJ1-5, with D possibly matching TRBD1 (5 bases). Germline CDR1 and CDR2: LGHNA and YNFKEQ. The CDR3 has 14 amino acids. The V gene lost 2 bases and the J gene lost 9 bases, with 14 bases spanning the gap.

This clonotype was seen a few times. The chain has TRBV7-3 and TRBJ2-3; TRBD2 matches at 13 bases. From germline, CDR1 is SGHTA and CDR2 FQGTGA. V was pared by 2 bases and J by 3 bases, with 5 bases of the junction left unmatched. CDR3 length equals 17 residues. The CDR3: CASSLARLAGGTDTQYF. CDR3 DNA: TGTGCCAGCAGCTTAGCCCGACTAGCGGGAGGAACAGATACGCAGTATTTT.

This chain connects TRBV4-1 to TRBJ2-5; tentatively, D is TRBD2 (5 bases). The CDR3 contains 13 residues. Trimming left V 4 bases short and J 5 bases short, with 11 bases between. CDR1 is MGHRA, CDR2 YSYEKL, per germline. The CDR3 spells CASSRELRETQYF. The CDR3 DNA sequence: TGCGCCAGCAGCCGGGAGCTCAGGGAGACCCAGTACTTC.

This clonotype was detected only a few times. J is TRBJ2-7 and V is TRBV5-1; D possibly corresponds to TRBD1 (5 bases). CDR1 and CDR2 from the germline V gene are SGHRS and YFSETQ. Between the trimmed V and J ends, which lost 0 bases and 5 bases, there was a span of 9 bases. The CDR3 has 13 amino acids. The CDR3 bases are TGCGCCAGCAGCTTGGACAGGCCCCACGAGCAGTACTTC. Translated, it gives CASSLDRPHEQYF.

This clonotype was detected ten times or more. The V and J genes are TRBV28 and TRBJ1-2; D is unresolved. The CDR3 has 12 residues. V lost 2 bases, J lost 5 bases, and 6 bases lay in between. The germline V gene encodes CDR1 MDHEN and CDR2 SYDVKM. CDR3 sequence reads: CASSLTAYGYTF. The CDR3 region has the DNA TGTGCCAGCAGTTTAACAGCATATGGCTACACCTTC.

The DNA for the CDR3 is TGTGCCAGTAATTTTCTGGTGTGGAGCGGGACAGCTACCGGGGAGCTGTTTTTT. Its protein product is CASNFLVWSGTATGELFF. The chain couples TRBV19 to TRBJ2-2; the D call may be TRBD1 or TRBD2 (7 bases each). The CDR3 has 18 residues. Germline-derived CDR1 and CDR2 are LNHDA and SQIVND (reference sequence). Trimming pared 7 bases from V and 5 bases from J, leaving 26 bases between.

This chain joins TRBV10-3 and TRBJ1-1; D is perhaps TRBD1 (5 bases). Trimming cost V 6 bases and J 1 base, with 12 bases left between them. Germline V gene lookup returns CDR1 ENHRY and CDR2 SYGVKD. The CDR3 consists of 14 residues. Written as DNA, the CDR3 is TGTGCCATCAGGGATTTAAGGGGGAACACTGAAGCTTTCTTT. This gives the protein CAIRDLRGNTEAFF.

In this sample, this clonotype turned up a few times. The CDR3 here is CASSLFTGTYEQYF. CDR3 in DNA: TGCGCCAGCAGCTTGTTTACAGGGACCTACGAGCAGTACTTC. This chain links TRBV5-1 with TRBJ2-7, with a tentative D call TRBD1 (6 bases). V dropped 1 base and J dropped 2 bases, with 10 bases sitting between them. This CDR3 comprises 14 residues. Germline CDR1 and CDR2: SGHRS and YFSETQ.

The chain joins TRBV28 to TRBJ2-6; possible D gene TRBD2, 5 bases. The CDR3 has 16 amino acids. Germline CDR1 MDHEN, CDR2 SYDVKM. The V and J ends lost 2 bases and 2 bases respectively, with 10 bases between them. In nucleotides, the CDR3 is TGTGCCAGCAGTTTAACCGGGATGCCTGGGGCCAACGTCCTGACTTTC. It is translated as CASSLTGMPGANVLTF.

This chain links TRBV27 with TRBJ2-2; D may be TRBD2 (5 bases). There are 14 residues in the CDR3. Germline CDR1 and CDR2: MNHEY and SMNVEV (reference sequence). The V end lost 7 bases, the J end lost 8 bases, and 17 bases lay between the germline ends. The CDR3 reads CASTDGMVPGELFF. The CDR3 nucleotides read TGTGCCAGCACCGACGGGATGGTCCCGGGGGAGCTGTTTTTT.

This chain connects TRBV29-1 to TRBJ1-2; unclear D gene. The germline V gene encodes CDR1 SQVTM and CDR2 ANQGSEA. This CDR3 contains 14 residues. V shed 4 bases and J shed 4 bases, with 16 bases lying between them. The CDR3 sequence is CSVVAPTPSYGYTF. As DNA, the CDR3 is TGCAGCGTTGTAGCCCCGACTCCGAGCTATGGCTACACCTTC.

The genes are TRBV10-3 and TRBJ2-7, with TRBD1 matching over 7 bases. CDR3 length equals 15 residues. J gave up 6 bases and V 7 bases, and 15 bases lay outside the gene matches. Germline CDR1 reads ENHRY; CDR2 reads SYGVKD. This CDR3 is CAITRDRDSPTEQYF. The CDR3 bases are TGTGCCATCACCCGAGATAGGGACAGTCCCACCGAGCAGTACTTC.

The genes are TRBV11-2 and TRBJ1-5; tentatively, D is TRBD1 (5 bases). V shed 5 bases and J shed 2 bases, with 16 bases lying between them. Germline lookup yields CDR1 SGHAT and CDR2 FQNNGV. There are 16 residues in the CDR3. The CDR3 is CASSPQGLGGNQPQHF. In DNA form, the CDR3 reads TGTGCCAGCAGCCCTCAGGGCCTCGGGGGCAATCAGCCCCAGCATTTT.

This clonotype was observed at least ten times. This chain joins TRBV29-1 and TRBJ2-3; 11 nucleotides line up with TRBD2. Trimming took 3 bases from V and 3 from J; bases not matched to a gene: 2. The germline CDR1 and CDR2 sequences are SQVTM and ANQGSEA. This CDR3 has 14 amino acids. The CDR3 is CSVEGLAETDTQYF. The CDR3 bases are TGCAGCGTTGAGGGACTAGCGGAGACAGATACGCAGTATTTT.

The chain carries TRBV5-1 and TRBJ2-2; D perhaps matches TRBD1 (6 bases). Germline CDR1 is SGHRS and CDR2 is YFSETQ. The CDR3 spans 15 residues. The V end was cut by 4 bases, the J end by 5 bases, with 15 bases between. CDR3 sequence reads: CASSGTGYGTGELFF. CDR3 coding DNA: TGCGCCAGCAGCGGTACAGGGTATGGGACCGGGGAGCTGTTTTTT. Drawing the rest from reference TRBV5-1 and TRBJ2-2, the complete variable domain is KAGVTQTPRYLIKTRGQQVTLSCSPISGHRSVSWYQQTPGQGLQFLFEYFSETQRNKGNFPGRFSGRQFSNSRSEMNVSTLELGDSALYLCASSGTGYGTGELFFGEGSRLTVL.

This clonotype showed up just a few times. This sequence joins TRBV9 and TRBJ2-1; weak D call: TRBD2 (5 bases). The CDR3 contains 17 residues. Trimming took off 3 bases at V and 3 bases at J, with 19 bases between the two ends. Germline V CDR1 and CDR2: SGDLS, YYNGEE. CDR3 sequence: CASSAADGGADYNEQFF. The CDR3 nucleotides read TGTGCCAGCAGCGCCGCAGACGGTGGAGCGGACTACAATGAGCAGTTCTTC.

This clonotype was counted only a few times. J is TRBJ2-3 and V is TRBV5-1; D gene ambiguous. V shed 4 bases and J shed 2 bases, with 5 bases lying between them. Germline V CDR1 and CDR2: SGHRS, YFSETQ. This CDR3 comprises 12 residues. CDR3 sequence reads: CASSTVTDTQYF. CDR3 DNA: TGCGCCAGCAGCACCGTCACAGATACGCAGTATTTT.

The rearrangement joins TRBV9 to TRBJ2-7, with D perhaps TRBD2 (6 bases). Germline V lookup: CDR1 SGDLS, CDR2 YYNGEE. V was cut by 0 bases and J by 2 bases, with 21 bases left in between. This CDR3 contains 18 residues. CDR3 sequence (DNA): TGTGCCAGCAGCGTAGCTGGCGGGGCTCCACCCGAGACCTACGAGCAGTACTTC. Its translation is CASSVAGGAPPETYEQYF.

The chain carries TRBV12-3 or TRBV12-4 and TRBJ1-1; the match to TRBD1 covers 9 bases. The CDR3 covers 15 residues. V dropped 0 bases and J dropped 5; count of bases not matched to a gene: 4. CDR3 in amino acids: CASSLARQGDTEAFF. The CDR3 bases are TGTGCCAGCAGTTTAGCGAGACAGGGGGATACTGAAGCTTTCTTT.

V is TRBV5-1 and J is TRBJ2-3, with 15 bases identical to TRBD2. V lost 0 bases to trimming and J lost 1 base; unmatched junction nucleotides: 9. The germline gives CDR1 SGHRS, CDR2 YFSETQ. The CDR3 sequence is 20 residues long. In nucleotides, the CDR3 is TGCGCCAGCAGCTTGGCCGGTGGACTAGCGGGAGGGCGCGGCACAGATACGCAGTATTTT. Its translation is CASSLAGGLAGGRGTDTQYF.

J is TRBJ2-1 and V is TRBV28, with a weak D call TRBD2 (6 bases). Germline assignment: CDR1 MDHEN and CDR2 SYDVKM. The CDR3 contains 13 residues. Trimming took off 7 bases at V and 7 bases at J, with 14 bases between the two ends. The CDR3 region is CASMGGGGNEQFF. Here the CDR3 DNA reads TGTGCCAGCATGGGGGGTGGGGGGAATGAGCAGTTCTTC.